The 4 T cell receptor beta chains in this list originate from one sample, sequenced in a study of blood T cell repertoires in COVID-19. Sequencing was performed with immunoSEQ multiplex PCR; in TCRdb, only in-frame clones are kept and a portion is missing. The sample consists of under 150,000 clones, around four fifths of them appearing once. Specimen: PBMCs or T cells enriched from blood (not recorded which). Receptor source: a man aged 25-45 years who had recovered from COVID-19.

The chain couples TRBV5-1 to TRBJ1-3; D perhaps matches TRBD1 (6 bases). The germline CDR1 and CDR2 sequences are SGHRS and YFSETQ. Between the trimmed V and J ends, which lost 5 bases and 0 bases, there was a span of 12 bases. The CDR3 is made up of 15 amino acids. The CDR3 bases are TGCGCCAGCAGTACAGGGACACTCTCTGGAAACACCATATATTTT. Encoded protein: CASSTGTLSGNTIYF. Looking up the rest from reference TRBV5-1 and TRBJ1-3 gives the full variable domain: KAGVTQTPRYLIKTRGQQVTLSCSPISGHRSVSWYQQTPGQGLQFLFEYFSETQRNKGNFPGRFSGRQFSNSRSEMNVSTLELGDSALYLCASSTGTLSGNTIYFGEGSWLTVV.

The chain carries TRBV18 and TRBJ1-2, with 8 nucleotides matching TRBD1. The V gene end was trimmed by 2 bases and the J gene end by 2 bases; junction bases not matched to a gene: 13. The germline CDR1 and CDR2 sequences are KGHSH and LQKENI. The CDR3 length is 18 residues. The CDR3 spells CASSPFGQGAEKNYGYTF. CDR3 sequence (DNA): TGTGCCAGCTCACCATTCGGGCAGGGGGCTGAGAAGAACTATGGCTACACCTTC.

The chain employs TRBV6-5 and TRBJ2-1; 13 bases match TRBD2. With 6 bases clipped from V and 7 bases from J, the junction kept 6 bases outside the gene matches. CDR3 size: 15 residues. Germline V gives CDR1 MNHEY, CDR2 SVGAGI. In DNA, the CDR3 is TGTGCCAGCAGGCCGGGACTAGCGGGGAGAAATGAGCAGTTCTTC. The encoded protein is CASRPGLAGRNEQFF.

The chain carries TRBV6-5 and TRBJ2-7; 13 nucleotides agree with TRBD2. The CDR3 contains 16 residues. Germline CDR1 MNHEY, CDR2 SVGAGI. V lost 1 base, J lost 3 bases, and 3 bases stayed unmatched. The CDR3 protein is CASSYYGTSGIYEQYF. The CDR3 DNA reads as TGTGCCAGCAGTTACTATGGGACTAGCGGGATCTACGAGCAGTACTTC.